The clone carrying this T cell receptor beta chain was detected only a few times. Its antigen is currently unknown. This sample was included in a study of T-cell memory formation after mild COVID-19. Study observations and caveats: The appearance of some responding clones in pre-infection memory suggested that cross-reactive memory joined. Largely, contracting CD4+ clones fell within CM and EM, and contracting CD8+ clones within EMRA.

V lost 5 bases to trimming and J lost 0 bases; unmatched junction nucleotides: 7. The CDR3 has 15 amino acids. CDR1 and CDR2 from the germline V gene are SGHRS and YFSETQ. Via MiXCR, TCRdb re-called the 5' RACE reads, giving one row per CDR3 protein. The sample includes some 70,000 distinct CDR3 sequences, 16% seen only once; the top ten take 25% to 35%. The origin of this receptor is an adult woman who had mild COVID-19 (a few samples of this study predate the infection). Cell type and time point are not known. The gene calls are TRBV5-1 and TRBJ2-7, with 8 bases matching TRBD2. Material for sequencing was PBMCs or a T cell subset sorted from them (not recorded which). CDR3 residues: CASRLTSGTSYEQYF. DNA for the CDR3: TGCGCCAGCAGACTTACTAGCGGAACCTCCTACGAGCAGTACTTC.